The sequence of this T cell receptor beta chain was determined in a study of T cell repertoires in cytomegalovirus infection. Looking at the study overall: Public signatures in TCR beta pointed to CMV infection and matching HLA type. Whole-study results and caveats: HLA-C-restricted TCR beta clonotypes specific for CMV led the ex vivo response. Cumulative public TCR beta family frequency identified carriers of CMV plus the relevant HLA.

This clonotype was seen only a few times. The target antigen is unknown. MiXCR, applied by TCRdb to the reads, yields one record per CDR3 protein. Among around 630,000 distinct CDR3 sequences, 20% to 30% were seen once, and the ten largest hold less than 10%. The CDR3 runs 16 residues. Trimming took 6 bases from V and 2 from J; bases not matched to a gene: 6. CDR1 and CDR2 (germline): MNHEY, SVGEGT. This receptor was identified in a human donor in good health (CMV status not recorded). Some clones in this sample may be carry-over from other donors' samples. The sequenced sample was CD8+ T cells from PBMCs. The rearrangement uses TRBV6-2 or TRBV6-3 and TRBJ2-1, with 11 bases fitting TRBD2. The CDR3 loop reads CASRQSSGGPYNEQFF. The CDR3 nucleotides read TGTGCCAGCAGACAATCTAGCGGGGGGCCCTACAATGAGCAGTTCTTC.